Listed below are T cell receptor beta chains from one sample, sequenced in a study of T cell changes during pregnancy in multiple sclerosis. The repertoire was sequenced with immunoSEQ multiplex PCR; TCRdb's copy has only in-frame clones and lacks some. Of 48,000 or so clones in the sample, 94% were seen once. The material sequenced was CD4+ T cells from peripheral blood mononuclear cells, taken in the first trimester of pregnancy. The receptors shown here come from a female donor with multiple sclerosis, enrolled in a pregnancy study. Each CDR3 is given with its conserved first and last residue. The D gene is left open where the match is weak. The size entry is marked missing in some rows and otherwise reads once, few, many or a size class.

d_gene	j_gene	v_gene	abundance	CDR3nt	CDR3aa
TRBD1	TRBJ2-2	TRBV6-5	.	TGTGCCAGCAGTTACTCCGGGACAGGGTGGACCGGGGAGCTGTTTTTT	CASSYSGTGWTGELFF
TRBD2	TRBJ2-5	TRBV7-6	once	TGTGCCAGCAGCTACCGACCGACTAGCGGGGAGGAGACCCAGTACTTC	CASSYRPTSGEETQYF
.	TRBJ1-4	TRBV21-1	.	TGTGCCAGCAGCAACCAGACAGGGACGAATGAAAAACTGTTTTTT	CASSNQTGTNEKLFF
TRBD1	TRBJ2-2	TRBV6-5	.	TGTGCCAGCAGTTCAGGGGGCGGGAACACCGGGGAGCTGTTTTTT	CASSSGGGNTGELFF
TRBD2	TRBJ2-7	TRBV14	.	TGTGCCAGCAGCCAAGTCTGGGCGGGGGGGAGTGAGCAGTACTTC	CASSQVWAGGSEQYF
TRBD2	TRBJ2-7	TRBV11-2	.	TGTGCCAGCAGCTTTACTAGCGGGGCCCCCTACTCCTACGAGCAGTACTTC	CASSFTSGAPYSYEQYF
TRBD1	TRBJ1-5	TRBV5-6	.	TGTGCCAGCAGCCATGGGGCGGGACAGGGGAGTCATAGCAATCAGCCCCAGCATTTT	CASSHGAGQGSHSNQPQHF
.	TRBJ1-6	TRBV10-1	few	TGCGCCAGCAGTGAGTCGAGTAGCTACATTAATTCACCCCTCCACTTT	CASSESSSYINSPLHF
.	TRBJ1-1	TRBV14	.	TGTGCCAGCAGCCAAGACATTAACACTGAAGCTTTCTTT	CASSQDINTEAFF
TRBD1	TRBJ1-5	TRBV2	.	TGTGCCAGCAGCCCGGACAGGGGGACACATCAGCCCCAGCATTTT	CASSPDRGTHQPQHF
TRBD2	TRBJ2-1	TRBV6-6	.	TGTGCCAGCTGGATGGTAGCGGGGTACAATGAGCAGTTCTTC	CASWMVAGYNEQFF
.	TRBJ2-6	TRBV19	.	TGTGCCAGTAGTATAGAACGGACTGGTGCCAACGTCCTGACTTTC	CASSIERTGANVLTF
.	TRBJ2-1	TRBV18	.	TGTGCCAGCTCACCGGAGGGTAGCTCCTACAATGAGCAGTTCTTC	CASSPEGSSYNEQFF